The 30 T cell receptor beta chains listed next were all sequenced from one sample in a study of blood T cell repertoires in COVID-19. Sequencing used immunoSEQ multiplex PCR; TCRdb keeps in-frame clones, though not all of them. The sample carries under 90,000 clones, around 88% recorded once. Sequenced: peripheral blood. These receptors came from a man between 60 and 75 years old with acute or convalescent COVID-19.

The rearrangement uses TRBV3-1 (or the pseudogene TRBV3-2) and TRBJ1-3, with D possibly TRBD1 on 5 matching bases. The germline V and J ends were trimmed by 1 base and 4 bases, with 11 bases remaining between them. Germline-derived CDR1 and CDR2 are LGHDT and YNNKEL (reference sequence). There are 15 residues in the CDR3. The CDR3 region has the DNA TGTGCCAGCAGCCAAGCCGGGGGTAAGGGAAACACCATATATTTT. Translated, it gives CASSQAGGKGNTIYF.

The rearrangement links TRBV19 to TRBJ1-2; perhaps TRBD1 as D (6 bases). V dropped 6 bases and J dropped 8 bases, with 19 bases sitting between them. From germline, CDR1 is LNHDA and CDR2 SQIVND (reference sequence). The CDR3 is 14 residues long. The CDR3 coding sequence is TGTGCCAGTAGCTCATTGACAGGCCGCGTGGGCTACACCTTC. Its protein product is CASSSLTGRVGYTF.

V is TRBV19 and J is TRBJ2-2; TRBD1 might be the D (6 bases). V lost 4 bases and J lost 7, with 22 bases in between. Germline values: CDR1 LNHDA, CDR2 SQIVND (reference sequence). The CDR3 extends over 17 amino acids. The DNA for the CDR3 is TGTGCCAGTAGTACCCGCAAAAAAGGGGGTTTAGGCGGGGAGCTGTTTTTT. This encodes CASSTRKKGGLGGELFF. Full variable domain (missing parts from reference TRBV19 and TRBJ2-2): DGGITQSPKYLFRKEGQNVTLSCEQNLNHDAMYWYRQDPGQGLRLIYYSQIVNDFQKGDIAEGYSVSREKKESFPLTVTSAQKNPTAFYLCASSTRKKGGLGGELFFGEGSRLTVL.

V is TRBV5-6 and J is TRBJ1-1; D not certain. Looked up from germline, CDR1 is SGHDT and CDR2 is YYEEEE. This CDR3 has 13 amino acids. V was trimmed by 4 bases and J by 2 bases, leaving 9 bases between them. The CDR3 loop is CASSLVANTEAFF. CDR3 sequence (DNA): TGTGCCAGCAGCCTGGTGGCTAACACTGAAGCTTTCTTT.

The CDR3 region has the DNA TGTGCCAGCAGTTTAAATACAAACCAGCAGTACTTC. Its translation is CASSLNTNQQYF. This rearrangement joins TRBV12-3 or TRBV12-4 to TRBJ2-7; D gene ambiguous. Trimming removed 2 bases at V and 8 bases at J, with 10 bases between. The CDR3 loop spans 12 amino acids.

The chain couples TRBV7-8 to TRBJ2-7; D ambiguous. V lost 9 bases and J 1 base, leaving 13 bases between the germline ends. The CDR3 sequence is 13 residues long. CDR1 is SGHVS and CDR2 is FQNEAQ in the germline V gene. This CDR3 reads CASRNSLSYEQYF. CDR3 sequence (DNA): TGTGCCAGTCGGAACAGTCTTTCCTACGAGCAGTACTTC.

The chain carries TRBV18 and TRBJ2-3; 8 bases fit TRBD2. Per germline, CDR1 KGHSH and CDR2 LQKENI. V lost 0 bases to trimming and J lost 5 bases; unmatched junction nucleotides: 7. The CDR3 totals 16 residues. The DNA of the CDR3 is TGTGCCAGCTCACCACCTTACCCCAGCGGGGGAGATACGCAGTATTTT. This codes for CASSPPYPSGGDTQYF.

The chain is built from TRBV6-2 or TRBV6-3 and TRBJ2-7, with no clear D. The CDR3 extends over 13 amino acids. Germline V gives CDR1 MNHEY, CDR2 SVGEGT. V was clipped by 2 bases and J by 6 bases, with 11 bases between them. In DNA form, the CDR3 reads TGTGCCAGCAGTTACGATTTAGTCCGCGAGCAGTACTTC. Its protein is CASSYDLVREQYF.

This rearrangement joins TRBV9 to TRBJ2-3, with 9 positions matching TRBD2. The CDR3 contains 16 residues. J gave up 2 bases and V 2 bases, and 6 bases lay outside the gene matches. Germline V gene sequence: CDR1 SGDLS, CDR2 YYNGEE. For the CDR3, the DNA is TGTGCCAGCAGCGTGGGGGCTAGCGGGGCCACAGATACGCAGTATTTT. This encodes CASSVGASGATDTQYF.

The CDR3 here is CSVVVQANYGYTF. Here the CDR3 DNA reads TGCAGCGTTGTAGTGCAGGCTAACTATGGCTACACCTTC. V gene TRBV29-1 combines with J gene TRBJ1-2; D not resolved. This CDR3 is built from 13 residues. The germline gives CDR1 SQVTM, CDR2 ANQGSEA. Between the trimmed V and J ends, which lost 4 bases and 0 bases, there was a span of 9 bases.

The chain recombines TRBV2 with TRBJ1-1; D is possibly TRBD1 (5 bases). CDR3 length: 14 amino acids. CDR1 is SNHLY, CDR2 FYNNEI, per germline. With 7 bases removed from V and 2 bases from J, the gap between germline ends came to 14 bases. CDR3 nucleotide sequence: TGTGCCAGCAAATCCGGGCAGGGAAACACTGAAGCTTTCTTT. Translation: CASKSGQGNTEAFF.

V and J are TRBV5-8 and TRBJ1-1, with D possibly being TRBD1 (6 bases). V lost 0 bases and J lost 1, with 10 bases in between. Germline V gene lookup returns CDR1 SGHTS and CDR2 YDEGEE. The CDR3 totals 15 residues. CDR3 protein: CASSLASGQNTEAFF. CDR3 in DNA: TGTGCCAGCAGCTTGGCCTCGGGACAGAACACTGAAGCTTTCTTT.

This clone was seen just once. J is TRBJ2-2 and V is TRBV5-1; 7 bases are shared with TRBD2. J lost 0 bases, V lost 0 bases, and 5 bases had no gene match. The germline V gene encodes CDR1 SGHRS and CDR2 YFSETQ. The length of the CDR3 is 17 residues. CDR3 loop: CASSLEGGGANTGELFF. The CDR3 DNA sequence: TGCGCCAGCAGCTTGGAAGGTGGGGGGGCGAACACCGGGGAGCTGTTTTTT.

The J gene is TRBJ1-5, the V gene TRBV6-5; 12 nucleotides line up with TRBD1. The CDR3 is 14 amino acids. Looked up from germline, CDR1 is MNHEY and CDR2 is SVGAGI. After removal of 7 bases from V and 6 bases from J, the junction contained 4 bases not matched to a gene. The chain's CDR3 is CASKPGQGAQPQHF. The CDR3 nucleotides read TGTGCCAGCAAACCGGGACAGGGGGCTCAGCCCCAGCATTTT.

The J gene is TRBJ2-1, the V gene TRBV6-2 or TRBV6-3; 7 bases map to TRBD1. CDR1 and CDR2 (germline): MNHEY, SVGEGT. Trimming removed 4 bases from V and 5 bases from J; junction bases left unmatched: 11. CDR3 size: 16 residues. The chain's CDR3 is CASSSRPTGPHNEQFF. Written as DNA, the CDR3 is TGTGCCAGCAGTTCCCGACCGACAGGGCCGCACAATGAGCAGTTCTTC.

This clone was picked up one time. The CDR3 region is CASSLALSGGPLYF. The CDR3 nucleotides read TGTGCCAGCAGCTTAGCTCTTAGCGGGGGACCCCTTTACTTC. The chain couples TRBV7-2 to TRBJ2-5; 9 nucleotides match TRBD2. This CDR3 has 14 residues. J was trimmed by 14 bases and V by 0 bases; bases with no gene match: 10. Germline CDR1 reads SGHTA; CDR2 reads FQGNSA.

CDR3: CASSHPVRGLKGYTF. The DNA for the CDR3 is TGCGCCAGCAGCCACCCGGTAAGGGGGCTTAAGGGCTACACCTTC. This rearrangement joins TRBV4-1 to TRBJ1-2; TRBD1 aligns across 7 bases. Unmatched junction bases numbered 12, after V lost 3 bases and J lost 8 bases. Germline lookup yields CDR1 MGHRA and CDR2 YSYEKL. This CDR3 is built from 15 residues.

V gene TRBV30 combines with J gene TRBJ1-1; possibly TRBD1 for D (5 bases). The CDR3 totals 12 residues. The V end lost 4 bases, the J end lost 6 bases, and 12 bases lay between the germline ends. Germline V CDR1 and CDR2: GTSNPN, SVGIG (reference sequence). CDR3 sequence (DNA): TGTGCCTGGACAGGGCAGATCTCTGAAGCTTTCTTT. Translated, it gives CAWTGQISEAFF. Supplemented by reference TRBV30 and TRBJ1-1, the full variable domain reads SQTIHQWPATLVQPVGSPLSLECTVEGTSNPNLYWYRQAAGRGLQLLFYSVGIGQISSEVPQNLSASRPQDRQFILSSKKLLLSDSGFYLCAWTGQISEAFFGQGTRLTVV.

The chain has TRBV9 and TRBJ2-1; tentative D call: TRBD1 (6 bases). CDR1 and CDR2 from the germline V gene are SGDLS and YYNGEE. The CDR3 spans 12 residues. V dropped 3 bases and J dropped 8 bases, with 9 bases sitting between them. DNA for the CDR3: TGTGCCAGCAGCGCATCAGGGGATGAGCAGTTCTTC. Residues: CASSASGDEQFF.

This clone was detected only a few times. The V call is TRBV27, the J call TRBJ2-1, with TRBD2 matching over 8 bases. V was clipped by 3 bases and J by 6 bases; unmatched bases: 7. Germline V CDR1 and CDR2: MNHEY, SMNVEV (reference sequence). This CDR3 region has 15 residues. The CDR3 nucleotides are TGTGCCAGCAGTTTGAGGTGGGGGACTAGCAATGAGCAGTTCTTC. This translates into CASSLRWGTSNEQFF.

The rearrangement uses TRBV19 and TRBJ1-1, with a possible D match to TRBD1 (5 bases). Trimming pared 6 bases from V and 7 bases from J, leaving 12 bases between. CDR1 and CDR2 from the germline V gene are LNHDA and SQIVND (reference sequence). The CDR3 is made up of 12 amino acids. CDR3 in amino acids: CASRRGTYEAFF. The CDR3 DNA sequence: TGTGCCAGTAGGCGGGGGACTTATGAAGCTTTCTTT.

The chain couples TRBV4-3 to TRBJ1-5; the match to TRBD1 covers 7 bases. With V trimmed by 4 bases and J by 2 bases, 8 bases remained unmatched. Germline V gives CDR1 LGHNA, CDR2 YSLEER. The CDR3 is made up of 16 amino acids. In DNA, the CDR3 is TGCGCCAGCAGCCCAAATTACAGGGGAGGCAATCAGCCCCAGCATTTT. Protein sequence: CASSPNYRGGNQPQHF.

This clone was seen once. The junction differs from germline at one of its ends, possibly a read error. CDR3 DNA: TGTGCTAGCAGCTTAGCCCCGGGAAGGGAAGAAGATACGCAGTATTTT. This sequence encodes CASSLAPGREEDTQYF. The V and J genes are TRBV7-7 and TRBJ2-3, with TRBD2 as a possible D gene (5 bases). There are 16 residues in the CDR3. Germline CDR1 and CDR2: SSHAT and FNYEAQ (reference sequence).

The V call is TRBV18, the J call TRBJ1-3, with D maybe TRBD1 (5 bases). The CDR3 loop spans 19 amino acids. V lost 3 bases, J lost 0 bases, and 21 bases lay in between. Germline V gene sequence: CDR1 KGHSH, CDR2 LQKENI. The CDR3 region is CASSPRGGTLDPSGNTIYF. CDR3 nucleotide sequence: TGTGCCAGCTCACCCCGGGGCGGGACGCTAGATCCCTCTGGAAACACCATATATTTT. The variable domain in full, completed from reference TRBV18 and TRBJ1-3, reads NAGVMQNPRHLVRRRGQEARLRCSPMKGHSHVYWYRQLPEEGLKFMVYLQKENIIDESGMPKERFSAEFPKEGPSILRIQQVVRGDSAAYFCASSPRGGTLDPSGNTIYFGEGSWLTVV.

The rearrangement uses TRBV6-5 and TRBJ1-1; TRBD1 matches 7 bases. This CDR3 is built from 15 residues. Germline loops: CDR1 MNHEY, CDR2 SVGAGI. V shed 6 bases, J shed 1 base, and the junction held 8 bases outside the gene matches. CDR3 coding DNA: TGTGCCAGCAGCGCTCACAGGGGTAGGAACACTGAAGCTTTCTTT. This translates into CASSAHRGRNTEAFF.

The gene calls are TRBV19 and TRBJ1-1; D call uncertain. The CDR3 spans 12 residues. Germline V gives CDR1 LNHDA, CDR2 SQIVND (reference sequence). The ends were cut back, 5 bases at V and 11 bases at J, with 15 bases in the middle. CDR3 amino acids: CASSPRTLLAFF. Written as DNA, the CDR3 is TGTGCCAGTAGTCCCCGAACATTATTGGCTTTCTTT.

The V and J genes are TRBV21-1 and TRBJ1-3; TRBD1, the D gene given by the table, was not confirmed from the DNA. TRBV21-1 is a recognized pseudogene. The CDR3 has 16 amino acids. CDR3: CAIPGQGADSGNTIYF. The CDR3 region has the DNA TGTGCCATCCCGGGACAGGGGGCCGACTCTGGAAACACCATATATTTT.

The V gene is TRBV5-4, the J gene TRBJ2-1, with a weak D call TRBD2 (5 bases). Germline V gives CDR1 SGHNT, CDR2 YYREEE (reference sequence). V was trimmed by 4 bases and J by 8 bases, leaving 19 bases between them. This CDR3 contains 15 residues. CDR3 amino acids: CASSERISSGYEQFF. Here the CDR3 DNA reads TGTGCCAGCAGCGAGCGAATCAGCAGCGGCTATGAGCAGTTCTTC.

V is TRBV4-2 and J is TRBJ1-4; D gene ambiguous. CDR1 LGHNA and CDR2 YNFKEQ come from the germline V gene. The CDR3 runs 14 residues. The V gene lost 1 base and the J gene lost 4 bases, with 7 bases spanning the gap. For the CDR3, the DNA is TGTGCCAGCAGCCAAGGTGGCCTTAATGAAAAACTGTTTTTT. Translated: CASSQGGLNEKLFF.

The DNA of the CDR3 is TGTGCCAGTAGTGCACCCGGGACAGGGGAAACTGAAGCTTTCTTT. Protein: CASSAPGTGETEAFF. This chain joins TRBV19 and TRBJ1-1; the match to TRBD1 covers 10 bases. J gave up 5 bases and V 5 bases, and 8 bases lay outside the gene matches. Germline assignment: CDR1 LNHDA and CDR2 SQIVND (reference sequence). The CDR3 sequence is 15 residues long.